This TCR beta chain stems from a study of CD8+ T cells in alopecia areata. Points from the study as a whole: Compared with mice, patients displayed less clear TCR sharing, possibly for HLA-related reasons. It was lesional scalp, especially alopecia totalis/universalis, that showed higher clonality than normal scalp.

Germline V CDR1 and CDR2: FNHDT, SITEND (reference sequence). This CDR3 is built from 17 residues. V was clipped by 5 bases and J by 0 bases; unmatched bases: 13. After isolation, RNA underwent reverse transcription to generate cDNA as the sequencing template. Clones were read by immunoSEQ multiplex PCR, and TCRdb kept only the in-frame ones, dropping some. Listed for the sample are some 6,000 clones, none seen a single time. Within the sample, this clone is hyperexpanded (1% or more). Its antigen is undetermined. Gene names and germline refer to mouse. The sequence runs out 4 residues before the end of the CDR3; the remainder is reconstructed from the germline J gene. Time point indicated: mouse skin 6 weeks after grafting, around onset of hair loss. Skin biopsies were taken at grafting, week 3 and week 6.

The clonotype comes from a C3H/HeJ mouse with alopecia areata. For the strain, the MHC haplotype given is H2-k. This chain connects TRBV19 to TRBJ1-2; TRBD1 aligns across 7 bases. The input for sequencing was skin, taken at week 6. Partial CDR3 DNA: TGTGCCAGCAGAGGGACACAGGGGCGGGAGACAAACTCC. It yields the protein CASRGTQGRETNS. The CDR3 in its entirety is CASRGTQGRETNSDYTF.